This T cell receptor (beta chain) comes out of a study of Ad26.COV2.S vaccination and SARS-CoV-2 variants. The study's findings and limits: TCR breadth and depth analyses may have underestimated total T cell responses. Spike-specific TCR breadth in vaccine recipients exceeded that seen in placebo recipients.

Germline lookup yields CDR1 DFQATT and CDR2 SNEGSKA (reference sequence). CDR3 length: 9 amino acids. Produced via immunoSEQ multiplex PCR; TCRdb's table is partial and in-frame only. The table has about 140,000 clones, about nine tenths seen once. As to this clone: Antigen specificity is unknown.

The receptor's source is a human donor who had recovered from COVID-19. The J gene is TRBJ2-1, the V gene TRBV20-1, with a possible D match to TRBD2 (5 bases). The source material was peripheral blood, sampled after recovery from COVID-19. The CDR3 is CRDWYEQFF. In DNA form, the CDR3 reads TGCAGGGACTGGTATGAGCAGTTCTTC.